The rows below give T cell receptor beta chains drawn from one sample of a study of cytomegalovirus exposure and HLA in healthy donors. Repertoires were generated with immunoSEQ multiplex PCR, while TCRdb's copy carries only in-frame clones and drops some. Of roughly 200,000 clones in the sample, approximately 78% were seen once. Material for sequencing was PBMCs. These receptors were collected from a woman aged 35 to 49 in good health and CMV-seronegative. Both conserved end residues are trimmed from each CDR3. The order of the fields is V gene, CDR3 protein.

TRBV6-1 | ASSELASGTYSEQF
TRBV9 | ASSVVSRVNTEAF
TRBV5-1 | ASRSDPGQPNEKLF
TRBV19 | ASSMIRNTGELF
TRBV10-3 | AISPGLAIGEQF
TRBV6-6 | ASSLSGFTDTQY
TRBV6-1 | ASAQGTSPNEQF
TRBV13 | ASSYRAWHEQY
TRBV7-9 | ASSLGGPTGVLLYGYT
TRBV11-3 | ASSLDGTSYNEQF
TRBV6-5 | ASSYSVTRPLEQY
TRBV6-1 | ASSVMAEGTQY
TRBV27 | ASSLRQGSYEQY
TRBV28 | ASSHDREIYEQY
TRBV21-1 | ASSKARYVATNEKLF
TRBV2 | ASRVGTGGKAF
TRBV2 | ASSASISGTGELF
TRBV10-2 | ASRRDRGNTEAF
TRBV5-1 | ASSLARTGTNYGYT
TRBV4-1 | ASSQEWATGANVLT
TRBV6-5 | ASSSTGAVNYGYT
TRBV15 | ATSREGGPTSYNEQF
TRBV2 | ASSESPYNEQF
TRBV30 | AWSVLGLETQY
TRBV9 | ASSPTRGGEEEQF
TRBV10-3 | AIRALAGGRNEQF
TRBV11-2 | ASSLILGAARSYNEQF
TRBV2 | ASRGDRGYEQY
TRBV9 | ASSARTPWGDTQY
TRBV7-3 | ASSLSLAGGSNTGELF
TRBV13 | ASSLGTDNEKLF
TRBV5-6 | ASSGGQFTYEQY